This T cell receptor (beta chain) stems from a study of blood T cell repertoires in COVID-19 (dated by TCRdb to 2018 to 2021). General notes on the study: The collaborator samples originated in the United States, Italy and Spain and spanned the acute and convalescent phases of COVID-19. Samples came from the ongoing ImmuneRACE study (first 160 participants) plus 1,254 subjects from 6 global collaborators. Where HLA class I and class II types were available, the types were taken from metadata supplied by the sample provider, not from assay-based typing. The sample metadata nearly always contained a de-identified subject ID, COVID-19 status, age in years and sex. The material from the prospective study consisted of cDNA or gDNA derived from T cells, B-cell-depleted T cells, or PBMCs. The dataset comprised deeply sampled blood TCRbeta repertoires from subjects exposed to, actively infected with, or recovered from COVID-19. The repertoires were made available in a free public database intended to serve as a resource for research on the immune response to SARS-CoV-2. The research as a whole found: Clinical and demographic metadata were provided uncurated, with the amount varying by source and participant.

Participants in the prospective study were aged about 18 to 89 years, lived in 20 to 30 United States geographic areas, and enrolled through a virtual design. In the prospective study, participants were assigned to cohorts based on the clinical history participants reported in a screening survey and a study questionnaire. Exposed participants had been in contact, within 2 weeks of entering the study, with a person who had a PCR-confirmed or clinician-diagnosed case of COVID-19. In the prospective study, whole blood, serum and a nasopharyngeal or oropharyngeal swab were collected from each participant by mobile phlebotomists. Additional blood draws and questionnaires over an approximately two-month period could optionally be provided by prospective study participants. Blood samples from the prospective study were shipped frozen or at room temperature prior to DNA extraction. TCRbeta CDR3 regions were amplified from genomic DNA by means of the immunoSEQ Assay, a bias-controlled multiplex PCR. The paper's data handling went like this. Within the assay, amplification of reference gene primers was used to estimate how many nucleated cells each sample contained. To quantify the absolute abundance of each unique TCRbeta CDR3 rearrangement, sequence reads were collapsed and filtered. Productive Simpson clonality was computed per sample as the square root of Simpson's diversity index over productive rearrangements. TCRdb provides this immuneACCESS table in a form limited to in-frame rearrangements. Some clones are lacking; in checked studies, under half of them reflect an unresolved V gene, and why the rest are absent is not known. The V and J calls and the clone size are those of that table, but D and trimming were determined from the DNA. The table for this sample lists about 260,000 clones; 88% of them were counted only once. The top ten clonotypes cover roughly 3% of the sample.

The CDR3 contains 13 residues, cysteine and phenylalanine counted. Left in the record is the CDR3 DNA by itself, 39 bases read in frame from the first base. The germline V gene specifies SGDLS as CDR1 and YYNGEE as CDR2. V drops 7 bases and J drops 4 bases, leaving 14 bases in between. This clone has just a few counts. The antigen this receptor binds is unknown. No base qualities exist here, and no much larger clone lies one base off it. The rearranged chain carries TRBV9 and TRBJ1-2; TRBD1 is possibly the D segment (6 matching bases). This TCR derives from a middle-aged woman who had been exposed to COVID-19. Sequenced input: PBMCs or T cells enriched from blood (not recorded which). For the CDR3, the sequence is CASGTGTSYGYTF. In nucleotide form, the sequence is TGTGCCAGCGGTACAGGGACAAGCTATGGCTACACCTTC. The full variable domain, completed from the reference TRBV9 and TRBJ1-2 proteins outside the CDR3, reads DSGVTQTPKHLITATGQRVTLRCSPRSGDLSVYWYQQSLDQGLQFLIQYYNGEERAKGNILERFSAQQFPDLHSELNLSSLELGDSALYFCASGTGTSYGYTFGSGTRLTVV.